The TCR beta chain described here comes from a study of T cells after yellow fever vaccination. Using its own MiXCR run on the 5' RACE reads, TCRdb lists one record per CDR3 protein. The data hold about 550,000 distinct CDR3 sequences, with around 21% observed a single time. Germline CDR1 and CDR2: MNHNS and SASEGT. CDR3 length equals 14 residues. Trimming at V came to 6 bases and at J to 5 bases, leaving 7 bases not matched to a gene. The chain uses TRBV6-1 and TRBJ1-1; 9 bases are shared with TRBD1. This material consisted of PBMCs, taken 15 days after the yellow fever booster vaccination. This sequence originates from a man aged 25 to 40 who received the YFV17D yellow fever vaccine. CDR3 sequence: CASSPTGGWTEAFF. CDR3 DNA sequence: TGTGCCAGCAGCCCAACAGGGGGCTGGACTGAAGCTTTCTTT.